The 18 T cell receptor beta chains presented below share a single source sample, sequenced in a study of shared clonotypes between healthy human individuals. Sequencing used immunoSEQ multiplex PCR; TCRdb keeps in-frame clones, though not all of them. This sample has millions of clones, with approximately 94% found just once. Cells designated naive CD8 were CD45RO-negative and were positively selected for CCR7, with terminally differentiated effector memory CD45RA+ cells excluded. Material for sequencing was naive CD8+ T cells sorted from blood. The origin of the receptors is a man between 18 and 29 years old in good health.

The chain has TRBV4-3 and TRBJ1-2, with TRBD1 identical over 10 bases. The CDR3 spans 16 residues. Trimming cost V 0 bases and J 4 bases; bases outside gene matches: 5. CDR1 and CDR2 (germline): LGHNA, YSLEER. CDR3 DNA sequence: TGCGCCAGCAGCCAAGAAGAGGACAGGGGGACCTATGGCTACACCTTC. Its protein product is CASSQEEDRGTYGYTF.

The chain employs TRBV7-9 and TRBJ1-1; maybe TRBD1 (5 bases). The CDR3 consists of 13 residues. Per the germline V gene, CDR1 is SEHNR and CDR2 is FQNEAQ (reference sequence). V was shortened by 6 bases and J by 5 bases, with 13 bases between the two germline ends. The CDR3 sequence: CASRSGTGTEAFF. The CDR3 DNA reads TGTGCCAGCAGATCGGGGACGGGAACTGAAGCTTTCTTT.

V is TRBV7-8 and J is TRBJ2-5, with TRBD2 matching 13 bases. The CDR3 runs 15 residues. CDR1 SGHVS and CDR2 FQNEAQ come from the germline V gene. V gave up 5 bases and J gave up 5 bases; unmatched junction bases: 5. The chain's CDR3 is CASSHLTSGRETQYF. CDR3 sequence (DNA): TGTGCCAGCAGCCATTTGACTAGCGGGAGGGAGACCCAGTACTTC.

This clone was counted once. The genes are TRBV5-4 and TRBJ1-1; the D is unclear. Germline CDR1 and CDR2: SGHNT and YYREEE (reference sequence). CDR3 length equals 12 residues. V was clipped by 1 base and J by 4 bases, with 5 bases between them. The CDR3 is CASSLWPTEAFF. CDR3 nucleotide sequence: TGTGCCAGCAGCTTGTGGCCCACTGAAGCTTTCTTT.

As for this clone: Different DNA sequences within this sample yield the same CDR3. The V gene is TRBV27, the J gene TRBJ2-7; D possibly matches TRBD1 or TRBD2 (6 bases each). From germline, CDR1 is MNHEY and CDR2 SMNVEV (reference sequence). Trimming took 2 bases from V and 3 from J, leaving 11 bases between them. The CDR3 is 14 amino acids. The CDR3 reads CASSLGGGRYEQYF. The CDR3 DNA follows: TGTGCCAGCAGTTTAGGAGGGGGTCGCTACGAGCAGTACTTC.

This chain joins TRBV25-1 and TRBJ1-2; TRBD1 is a possible D gene (6 bases). The germline gives CDR1 MGHDK, CDR2 SYGVNS. V gave up 1 base and J gave up 6 bases, with 15 bases separating them. This CDR3 region has 15 residues. The CDR3 sequence: CASSESFGGLDGYTF. CDR3 coding DNA: TGTGCCAGCAGTGAATCCTTCGGGGGCCTAGATGGCTACACCTTC.

J is TRBJ2-3 and V is TRBV27; either TRBD1 or TRBD2 may supply D (5 bases each). CDR3 length: 15 amino acids. V shed 1 base and J shed 4 bases, with 12 bases lying between them. From germline, CDR1 is MNHEY and CDR2 SMNVEV (reference sequence). This CDR3 reads CASSLWGSGADTQYF. The DNA of the CDR3 is TGTGCCAGCAGTTTATGGGGGAGTGGCGCAGATACGCAGTATTTT.

The CDR3 nucleotides read TGTGCCAGCAGTTCGACTAGCGGGGGCTCCTACGAGCAGTACTTC. It specifies CASSSTSGGSYEQYF. This chain connects TRBV5-4 to TRBJ2-7; 12 positions agree with TRBD2. Germline V lookup: CDR1 SGHNT, CDR2 YYREEE (reference sequence). The V segment lost 5 bases and the J segment 0 bases; nucleotides outside the gene matches: 3. The CDR3 length is 15 residues.

CDR3 loop: CASSQRLGGEKLFF. Written as DNA, the CDR3 is TGTGCCAGCAGCCAACGACTGGGGGGTGAAAAACTGTTTTTT. The V and J genes are TRBV4-2 and TRBJ1-4; tentative D call: TRBD1 (5 bases). The germline CDR1 and CDR2 sequences are LGHNA and YNFKEQ. The V gene lost 2 bases and the J gene lost 7 bases, with 11 bases spanning the gap. The CDR3 has 14 amino acids.

The J gene is TRBJ2-2, the V gene TRBV6-1; TRBD1 agrees at 8 bases. CDR1 and CDR2 from the germline V gene are MNHNS and SASEGT. The CDR3 runs 15 residues. The V gene end was trimmed by 4 bases and the J gene end by 8 bases; junction bases not matched to a gene: 9. The CDR3 sequence is CASSVFRDRTGELFF. The CDR3 coding sequence is TGTGCCAGCAGTGTTTTCAGGGACAGGACGGGGGAGCTGTTTTTT.

The chain combines TRBV6-1 with TRBJ1-6; a weak D match, TRBD1 (5 bases). Germline loops: CDR1 MNHNS, CDR2 SASEGT. The CDR3 totals 16 residues. V lost 2 bases and J 6 bases, leaving 14 bases between the germline ends. The DNA of the CDR3 is TGTGCCAGCAGTGAATTAGGGGTTTTAGGTAATTCACCCCTCCACTTT. Translated, it gives CASSELGVLGNSPLHF.

The V call is TRBV15, the J call TRBJ2-5, with D unresolved. The CDR3 contains 12 residues. Germline CDR1 and CDR2: LNHNV and YYDKDF (reference sequence). Trimming took 3 bases from V and 9 from J, leaving 11 bases between them. CDR3 sequence reads: CATSSFPGSQYF. CDR3 nucleotides: TGTGCCACCAGCAGTTTCCCGGGTTCCCAGTACTTC.

This chain links TRBV12-5 with TRBJ2-2, with 10 bases that match TRBD1. V shed 4 bases, J shed 7 bases, and the junction held 12 bases outside the gene matches. This CDR3 has 17 residues. The germline V gene has CDR1 LGHNT and CDR2 FRNRAP. The CDR3 loop is CASGSPRGQGWGGELFF. In DNA, the CDR3 is TGTGCTAGTGGTTCACCCCGGGGACAGGGGTGGGGCGGGGAGCTGTTTTTT. The full variable domain, in which reference TRBV12-5 and TRBJ2-2 provide the parts outside the CDR3, is DARVTQTPRHKVTEMGQEVTMRCQPILGHNTVFWYRQTMMQGLELLAYFRNRAPLDDSGMPKDRFSAEMPDATLATLKIQPSEPRDSAVYFCASGSPRGQGWGGELFFGEGSRLTVL.

This chain links TRBV1 with TRBJ2-3; TRBD2 reflects the table's D call only, with no check against the DNA. TRBV1 is shown as a pseudogene. CDR3 size: 17 residues. CDR3 coding DNA: TGCACCAGCAGCCCCTGTTGGACTAGCGGCCGCACAGATACGCAGTATTTT. It is translated as CTSSPCWTSGRTDTQYF.

The J gene is TRBJ2-7, the V gene TRBV13; TRBD2 matches 10 bases. Germline V gene sequence: CDR1 PRHDT, CDR2 FYEKMQ (reference sequence). CDR3 length equals 18 residues. The J segment lost 0 bases and the V segment lost 6 bases, leaving 14 bases of the junction unmatched. CDR3 bases: TGTGCCAGCAGTTCTATTGGCTGGACTAGCGGAAACTCCTACGAGCAGTACTTC. Translating it yields CASSSIGWTSGNSYEQYF.

The chain joins TRBV6-6 to TRBJ1-1; TRBD1 is a possible D gene (5 bases). Germline V CDR1 and CDR2: MNHNY, SVGAGI (reference sequence). CDR3 length: 14 amino acids. V shed 2 bases and J shed 3 bases, with 10 bases lying between them. CDR3 sequence: CASSYGTRDTEAFF. The CDR3 coding sequence is TGTGCCAGCAGTTACGGTACCAGGGACACTGAAGCTTTCTTT.

The chain joins TRBV10-3 to TRBJ2-7; D unresolved. CDR1 and CDR2 (germline): ENHRY, SYGVKD. This CDR3 has 13 residues. Trimming left V 2 bases short and J 4 bases short, with 9 bases between. The CDR3 region is CAISEETSYEQYF. In DNA form, the CDR3 reads TGTGCCATCAGTGAGGAGACTTCGTACGAGCAGTACTTC.

The V gene is TRBV7-2, the J gene TRBJ2-1, with D uncertain. The CDR3 spans 16 residues. Per the germline V gene, CDR1 is SGHTA and CDR2 is FQGNSA. The V end lost 3 bases, the J end lost 6 bases, and 18 bases lay between the germline ends. CDR3 region: CASSFAEWTVANEQFF. CDR3 in DNA: TGTGCCAGCAGCTTCGCGGAATGGACCGTTGCCAATGAGCAGTTCTTC.